These 32 T cell receptor beta chains originate from one sample sequenced in a study of cytomegalovirus exposure and HLA in healthy donors. The PCR ran on 60 Vbeta and 13 Jbeta primers. Sequenced by immunoSEQ multiplex PCR; TCRdb stores in-frame clones only, minus some. The sample carries 55,000 to 70,000 clones, over 75% recorded once. Sequencing used PBMCs. The receptors were sampled from a male donor in good health and CMV-seropositive.

This clone has a handful of counts. This rearrangement joins TRBV5-1 to TRBJ2-7; maybe TRBD1 (6 bases). Trimming removed 4 bases at V and 5 bases at J, with 10 bases between. This CDR3 is built from 12 residues. The germline V gene encodes CDR1 SGHRS and CDR2 YFSETQ. The CDR3 region is CASSPPGDEQYF. The CDR3 DNA sequence: TGCGCCAGCAGCCCACCAGGGGACGAGCAGTACTTC.

The chain recombines TRBV6-4 with TRBJ2-3, with 8 bases lining up with TRBD2. The V gene's germline CDR1 is MRHNA and CDR2 SNTAGT. The CDR3 contains 14 residues. The V and J ends lost 8 bases and 0 bases, in that order; junction bases with no gene match: 4. CDR3 sequence (DNA): TGTGCCAGCGGGGGCGGGAGGAGCACAGATACGCAGTATTTT. Its translation: CASGGGRSTDTQYF.

The chain is built from TRBV6-1 and TRBJ1-5, with 7 bases identical to TRBD1. V lost 10 bases, J lost 3 bases, and 9 bases stayed unmatched. Germline V gene sequence: CDR1 MNHNS, CDR2 SASEGT. The CDR3 sequence is 14 residues long. CDR3 coding DNA: TGTGCCACCATCCCCGGACAGGTCAATCAGCCCCAGCATTTT. Amino acids: CATIPGQVNQPQHF.

V usage is TRBV5-4 and J usage is TRBJ2-7; TRBD2 might be the D (6 bases). This CDR3 contains 15 residues. Germline V gene data show CDR1 as SGHNT and CDR2 as YYREEE (reference sequence). Trimming took off 4 bases at V and 2 bases at J, with 16 bases between the two ends. CDR3: CASSMGITGAYEQYF. As DNA, the CDR3 is TGTGCCAGCAGCATGGGGATAACGGGGGCCTACGAGCAGTACTTC.

This chain connects TRBV7-3 to TRBJ2-7, with D possibly being TRBD1 (5 bases). The CDR3 length is 15 residues. Germline-derived CDR1 and CDR2 are SGHTA and FQGTGA. The V gene lost 0 bases and the J gene lost 2 bases, with 11 bases spanning the gap. CDR3 amino acids: CASSLTAGLAYEQYF. The DNA of the CDR3 is TGTGCCAGCAGCTTAACGGCAGGGCTGGCCTACGAGCAGTACTTC.

The DNA of the CDR3 is TGCGCCAGCAGCCCCGACAGCTACAATGAGCAGTTCTTC. The encoded protein is CASSPDSYNEQFF. V and J are TRBV4-3 and TRBJ2-1; D possibly corresponds to TRBD1 (5 bases). The germline V gene encodes CDR1 LGHNA and CDR2 YSLEER. V lost 4 bases and J lost 3, with 7 bases in between. CDR3 length: 13 amino acids.

V usage is TRBV2 and J usage is TRBJ2-2, with D possibly TRBD2 on 5 matching bases. The V and J ends lost 6 bases and 4 bases respectively, with 18 bases between them. Germline loops: CDR1 SNHLY, CDR2 FYNNEI. The CDR3 totals 16 residues. CDR3 protein: CASRGDGPRRTGELFF. CDR3 in DNA: TGTGCCAGCAGGGGAGATGGCCCCAGGCGCACCGGGGAGCTGTTTTTT.

V is TRBV7-2 and J is TRBJ2-3; D ambiguous. V was cut by 5 bases and J by 2 bases, with 11 bases left in between. Germline CDR1 is SGHTA and CDR2 is FQGNSA. The CDR3 has 14 residues. The CDR3 nucleotides are TGTGCCAGCAGCAACTACCTAGACACAGATACGCAGTATTTT. Its protein is CASSNYLDTDTQYF.

The chain couples TRBV12-5 to TRBJ1-1; the D gene is possibly TRBD1 (5 bases). The germline V gene encodes CDR1 LGHNT and CDR2 FRNRAP. The ends were cut back, 2 bases at V and 1 base at J, with 11 bases in the middle. This CDR3 has 15 amino acids. CDR3 amino acids: CASGLPTQGNTEAFF. CDR3 coding DNA: TGTGCTAGTGGTTTGCCGACCCAGGGGAACACTGAAGCTTTCTTT.

The CDR3, as DNA: TGTGCCAGCAGCTTGTACGGTGATAGCTACGAGCAGTACTTC. This translates into CASSLYGDSYEQYF. The chain couples TRBV5-6 to TRBJ2-5, with D unclear. The DNA end is more similar to TRBJ2-7, so the J call may be wrong. Germline V gene sequence: CDR1 SGHDT, CDR2 YYEEEE. The CDR3 contains 14 residues.

The V call is TRBV14, the J call TRBJ2-7; 8 nucleotides align to TRBD2. This CDR3 comprises 18 residues. V shed 1 base, J shed 0 bases, and the junction held 11 bases outside the gene matches. Looked up from germline, CDR1 is SGHDN and CDR2 is FVKESK. CDR3 DNA: TGTGCCAGCAGCCAAGCAGTAGCGGGGCTTTCGAGCTCCTACGAGCAGTACTTC. It encodes CASSQAVAGLSSSYEQYF.

The chain is built from TRBV6-4 and TRBJ2-2; 8 bases match TRBD1. With 3 bases clipped from V and 3 bases from J, the junction kept 0 bases outside the gene matches. CDR3 size: 14 residues. Looked up from germline, CDR1 is MRHNA and CDR2 is SNTAGT. The CDR3 coding sequence is TGTGCCAGCAGTGAGGGACAGGACACCGGGGAGCTGTTTTTT. Protein product: CASSEGQDTGELFF.

This clone was observed a few times. The genes are TRBV27 and TRBJ1-2, with 7 positions matching TRBD1. The V segment lost 3 bases and the J segment 4 bases; nucleotides outside the gene matches: 11. The CDR3 loop spans 16 amino acids. Germline V gene sequence: CDR1 MNHEY, CDR2 SMNVEV (reference sequence). The CDR3 nucleotides read TGTGCCAGCAGTTTTATCCGGACAGGAGGCGGCTATGGCTACACCTTC. Its protein product is CASSFIRTGGGYGYTF.

The rearrangement uses TRBV5-1 and TRBJ2-2; D gene uncertain. The CDR3 contains 14 residues. V dropped 0 bases and J dropped 1 base, with 4 bases sitting between them. Germline loops: CDR1 SGHRS, CDR2 YFSETQ. CDR3 in amino acids: CASSLDRNTGELFF. The DNA of the CDR3 is TGCGCCAGCAGCTTGGACAGGAACACCGGGGAGCTGTTTTTT.

The chain carries TRBV28 and TRBJ1-2; possible D gene TRBD1, 6 bases. V lost 3 bases and J lost 3, with 14 bases in between. This CDR3 spans 15 amino acids. The germline V gene encodes CDR1 MDHEN and CDR2 SYDVKM. The CDR3 spells CASSFGDKGYYGYTF. CDR3 DNA: TGTGCCAGCAGTTTTGGGGACAAGGGGTACTATGGCTACACCTTC.

The gene calls are TRBV10-3 and TRBJ1-2, with a weak D call TRBD1 (6 bases). CDR3 size: 13 residues. V lost 6 bases and J 4 bases, leaving 12 bases between the germline ends. The V gene's germline CDR1 is ENHRY and CDR2 SYGVKD. CDR3 residues: CAIRQGNFYGYTF. The CDR3 coding sequence is TGTGCCATCAGACAGGGAAACTTCTATGGCTACACCTTC.

In nucleotides, the CDR3 is TGTGCCAGCAGCGGGGCCACAGGGGCGCACGAGCAGTACTTC. Translating it yields CASSGATGAHEQYF. The chain carries TRBV5-8 and TRBJ2-7, with 7 bases fitting TRBD1. The CDR3 is 14 residues long. Germline V gene sequence: CDR1 SGHTS, CDR2 YDEGEE. V was clipped by 4 bases and J by 5 bases; unmatched bases: 9. The variable domain in full, with the rest retrieved from reference TRBV5-8 and TRBJ2-7, is EAGVTQSPTHLIKTRGQQATLRCSPISGHTSVYWYQQALGLGLQFLLWYDEGEERNRGNFPPRFSGRQFPNYSSELNVNALELEDSALYLCASSGATGAHEQYFGPGTRLTVT.

This clone was recorded many times. The chain combines TRBV2 with TRBJ1-1, with D maybe TRBD1 (5 bases). CDR1 is SNHLY and CDR2 is FYNNEI in the germline V gene. The CDR3 is 14 amino acids. Trimming shortened V by 0 bases and J by 6 bases, and 11 bases separated the two germline ends. This CDR3 reads CASSEAQGIAEAFF. The CDR3 DNA sequence: TGTGCCAGCAGTGAAGCGCAGGGTATAGCTGAAGCTTTCTTT.

J is TRBJ2-5 and V is TRBV29-1; possible D gene TRBD2, 7 bases. The CDR3 is made up of 13 amino acids. V was cut by 2 bases and J by 5 bases, with 12 bases left in between. Germline-derived CDR1 and CDR2 are SQVTM and ANQGSEA. The chain's CDR3 is CSVEWGGAETQYF. The CDR3 DNA reads TGCAGCGTTGAATGGGGGGGCGCGGAGACCCAGTACTTC. The entire variable domain, with the rest obtained from reference TRBV29-1 and TRBJ2-5, is as follows: SAVISQKPSRDICQRGTSLTIQCQVDSQVTMMFWYRQQPGQSLTLIATANQGSEATYESGFVIDKFPISRPNLTFSTLTVSNMSPEDSSIYLCSVEWGGAETQYFGPGTRLLVL.

V gene TRBV6-6 combines with J gene TRBJ1-1; D is ambiguous. Deletions cut 4 bases from V and 3 bases from J, with 6 bases between. In germline, CDR1 is MNHNY, CDR2 SVGAGI (reference sequence). The CDR3 sequence is 12 residues long. The CDR3 protein is CASSLFDTEAFF. The CDR3 DNA reads as TGTGCCAGCAGTTTGTTCGACACTGAAGCTTTCTTT.

This clone was observed a few times. The rearrangement uses TRBV28 and TRBJ1-6, with D possibly TRBD1 on 6 matching bases. The CDR3 is 16 amino acids. V was trimmed by 2 bases and J by 7 bases, leaving 15 bases between them. The germline V gene has CDR1 MDHEN and CDR2 SYDVKM. CDR3 DNA sequence: TGTGCCAGCAGTTTACCCGCAGGGGCGATCAATTCACCCCTCCACTTT. It specifies CASSLPAGAINSPLHF.

There are a few counts of this clone. A read error is likely, as this CDR3 ends without the conserved phenylalanine or tryptophan. The CDR3: CASSDPAPSGGNSYEQYL. CDR3 nucleotide sequence: TGTGCCAGCAGTGATCCAGCTCCTAGCGGGGGAAACTCCTACGAGCAGTACCTC. The J gene is TRBJ2-7, the V gene TRBV25-1; 10 bases map to TRBD2. The CDR3 runs 18 residues. V was pared by 3 bases and J by 0 bases, with 11 bases of the junction left unmatched. CDR1 MGHDK and CDR2 SYGVNS come from the germline V gene.

The rearrangement uses TRBV29-1 and TRBJ2-3, with no clear D. This CDR3 is 12 amino acids long. V was clipped by 4 bases and J by 1 base, with 6 bases between them. Looked up from germline, CDR1 is SQVTM and CDR2 is ANQGSEA. CDR3 sequence: CSVGVGTDTQYF. The CDR3 nucleotides are TGCAGCGTTGGTGTCGGCACAGATACGCAGTATTTT.

The chain has TRBV7-2 and TRBJ1-2; D not certain. Germline CDR1 is SGHTA and CDR2 is FQGNSA. This CDR3 has 12 residues. Trimming stripped 4 bases from V and 6 bases from J, with 9 bases between. The CDR3 protein is CASSSYGDGYTF. CDR3 coding DNA: TGTGCCAGCAGCTCCTACGGGGATGGCTACACCTTC.

The chain uses TRBV9 and TRBJ1-2; perhaps TRBD1 as D (5 bases). The V gene's germline CDR1 is SGDLS and CDR2 YYNGEE. There are 13 residues in the CDR3. Trimming removed 0 bases from V and 6 bases from J, with 9 bases in between. CDR3 sequence reads: CASSVVSGDGYTF. CDR3 sequence (DNA): TGTGCCAGCAGCGTAGTTTCGGGGGATGGCTACACCTTC.

The chain is built from TRBV9 and TRBJ2-7; D may be TRBD1 (5 bases). Germline V lookup: CDR1 SGDLS, CDR2 YYNGEE. This CDR3 comprises 14 residues. Trimming removed 0 bases from V and 3 bases from J, with 10 bases in between. The CDR3 DNA is TGTGCCAGCAGCGTAGTTGACAGAGACTACGAGCAGTACTTC. This sequence encodes CASSVVDRDYEQYF.

This clone turned up a few times. The rearrangement uses TRBV7-9 and TRBJ1-1; D may be TRBD1 (5 bases). Germline V gene lookup returns CDR1 SEHNR and CDR2 FQNEAQ (reference sequence). V was pared by 6 bases and J by 8 bases, with 10 bases between. This CDR3 comprises 11 residues. The CDR3 is CASRRGLEAFF. CDR3 DNA: TGTGCCAGCAGAAGGGGACTCGAAGCTTTCTTT.

V is TRBV12-5 and J is TRBJ2-7; 8 bases line up with TRBD2. Germline V gene data show CDR1 as LGHNT and CDR2 as FRNRAP. This CDR3 region has 15 residues. The V segment lost 4 bases and the J segment 0 bases; nucleotides outside the gene matches: 5. This CDR3 is CASGSTGLGSYEQYF. CDR3 bases: TGTGCTAGTGGTTCCACGGGACTAGGCTCCTACGAGCAGTACTTC.

This clone was picked up a small number of times. The rearrangement links TRBV13 to TRBJ2-1; D unresolved. The V end lost 1 base, the J end lost 3 bases, and 7 bases lay between the germline ends. The CDR3 sequence is 14 residues long. The germline gives CDR1 PRHDT, CDR2 FYEKMQ (reference sequence). This chain's CDR3 is CASSLDGNYNEQFF. In DNA, the CDR3 is TGTGCCAGCAGCTTAGATGGCAACTACAATGAGCAGTTCTTC.

This clone has a single count. The chain uses TRBV21-1 and TRBJ2-7; TRBD1 is the table's D call, not checked against the DNA. TRBV21-1 is a listed pseudogene. The CDR3 runs 14 residues. The CDR3 DNA is TGTGCCAGCAGCAACTGGGCAGGGCCGTACGAGCAGTACTTC. Amino acid sequence: CASSNWAGPYEQYF.

The genes are TRBV6-7 and TRBJ1-5, with D perhaps TRBD1 (5 bases). TRBV6-7 belongs to the ORF category, with a function that is uncertain. Trimming removed 5 bases from V and 3 bases from J, with 17 bases in between. The CDR3 is 16 amino acids. CDR3 in amino acids: CASSLVGLRFNQPQHF. The CDR3 bases are TGTGCCAGCAGTCTCGTGGGACTGAGATTCAATCAGCCCCAGCATTTT.

The gene calls are TRBV19 and TRBJ1-1, with TRBD1 matching 9 bases. With V trimmed by 10 bases and J by 4 bases, 13 bases remained unmatched. The CDR3 has 15 amino acids. CDR1 LNHDA and CDR2 SQIVND come from the germline V gene (reference sequence). CDR3 in amino acids: CATLRNRQGVTEAFF. In DNA, the CDR3 is TGTGCCACTCTCCGGAACCGACAGGGGGTCACTGAAGCTTTCTTT.